This T cell receptor (beta chain) came from a study of blood T cell repertoires in COVID-19. For the study at large: T cells, B-cell-depleted T cells, or PBMCs provided the cDNA or gDNA that served as material.

Original analysis: Scientists estimated how many nucleated cells there were by amplifying reference gene primers. Profiling relied on immunoSEQ multiplex PCR, and the TCRdb table lists in-frame clones only, not all of them. V, J and clone size were drawn from that table, and D and trimming were deduced from the DNA. Among some 240,000 clones listed, over 60% were seen once. The sequence was obtained from a woman between 65 and 79 years old with acute or convalescent COVID-19. Material for sequencing was peripheral blood.

CDR3 DNA: TGCAGTGCTAGAGGCGTCGAAGGCTACACCTTC. It codes for CSARGVEGYTF. The V call is TRBV20-1, the J call TRBJ1-2; D call uncertain. V lost 1 base and J 8 bases, leaving 8 bases between the germline ends. The CDR3 runs 11 residues. CDR1 is DFQATT, CDR2 SNEGSKA, per germline (reference sequence).